The clone carrying this T cell receptor (beta chain) has at least ten counts. As yet, its antigen is unknown. The record originates from a study of T cells in Graves' hyperthyroidism and ophthalmopathy. The wider study: Peripheral blood was obtained at initial diagnosis, preceding any treatment. Study-level points and caveats: Classification by a 13 V-J model distinguished ophthalmopathy from stable hyperthyroidism. Most clonotypes expanded in the thyroid (above 0.001) were also present in blood.

Using RNA transcripts as the source, TCR beta CDR3 regions were amplified. The study used the HTBI primer set for a first-round RT-PCR of the TCR CDR3. TCRdb re-derived calls from the multiplex PCR reads in MiXCR, one entry per CDR3 protein. The table has approximately 710,000 distinct CDR3 sequences, around a sixth seen once. The CDR3 consists of 15 residues. Germline CDR1 is MNHEY and CDR2 is SMNVEV (reference sequence). Trimming took 1 base from V and 5 from J, leaving 12 bases between them. The chain combines TRBV27 with TRBJ2-1, with D perhaps matching TRBD1 (5 bases). The clonotype originates from a man aged 50 or older with Graves' hyperthyroidism. Sample: blood. The CDR3 DNA reads as TGTGCCAGCAGTTTATTTTCAGGGAAGAACAATGAGCAGTTCTTC. Translated, it gives CASSLFSGKNNEQFF.